The clone carrying this T cell receptor beta chain turned up a few times. Under the authors' procedure: Nucleated cell counts were estimated from reference gene primer amplification. Generated by immunoSEQ multiplex PCR, the TCRdb table keeps only in-frame clones and is missing some. The DNA was the basis for D and trimming; V, J and clone size are from that table. The sample gives 130,000 to 150,000 clones, roughly 88% of which show up once; 1.7% is in the top ten. Germline lookup yields CDR1 SNHLY and CDR2 FYNNEI. This CDR3 region has 15 residues. V dropped 2 bases and J dropped 3; count of bases not matched to a gene: 6. These data originate in a study of blood T cell repertoires in COVID-19. Whole-study context: COVID-19 samples collected from the United States, Italy and Spain covered acute and convalescent phases. Sample material is recorded as cDNA or gDNA derived from T cells, B-cell-depleted T cells, or PBMCs.

This clonotype was sampled from a woman in her fifties or sixties with acute or convalescent COVID-19. The sequencing sample was made of peripheral blood. The genes are TRBV2 and TRBJ1-1, with 7 bases lining up with TRBD1. As DNA, the CDR3 is TGTGCCAGCAGTGAACACCGGACAGGTCACACTGAAGCTTTCTTT. Residues: CASSEHRTGHTEAFF.